These 21 T cell receptor beta chains were all obtained from the same sample, sequenced in a study of cytomegalovirus exposure and HLA in healthy donors. Researchers ran the PCR with 60 Vbeta and 13 Jbeta primers. The method was immunoSEQ multiplex PCR; TCRdb's version includes in-frame clones alone and lacks a portion of them. The sample carries approximately 160,000 clones, roughly 79% recorded once. The sequenced sample was PBMCs. The receptors shown here come from a man aged 40-49 years in good health and CMV-seronegative.

The chain is built from TRBV11-1 and TRBJ1-4; TRBD1 agrees at 7 bases. Losses at the gene ends were 5 bases for V and 3 bases for J; bases not matched to a gene: 18. In germline, CDR1 is SGHAT, CDR2 FQDESV (reference sequence). The CDR3 totals 19 residues. The CDR3 loop is CASSSTRDSYGAANEKLFF. DNA of the CDR3: TGTGCCAGCAGCAGTACGCGGGACAGCTATGGGGCAGCTAATGAAAAACTGTTTTTT.

The V gene is TRBV6-5, the J gene TRBJ2-7; the D gene is possibly TRBD1 (5 bases). Per the germline V gene, CDR1 is MNHEY and CDR2 is SVGAGI. This CDR3 region has 15 residues. Between the trimmed V and J ends, which lost 0 bases and 1 base, there was a span of 10 bases. This CDR3 reads CASSYSYKGSYEQYV. CDR3 DNA: TGTGCCAGCAGTTACTCGTATAAGGGGTCCTACGAGCAGTACGTC.

The chain uses TRBV6-5 and TRBJ2-5, with 7 bases aligning to TRBD1. The germline V gene encodes CDR1 MNHEY and CDR2 SVGAGI. CDR3 length: 13 amino acids. After removal of 7 bases from V and 4 bases from J, the junction contained 6 bases not matched to a gene. CDR3 protein: CASTETGRETQYF. The DNA for the CDR3 is TGTGCCAGCACCGAGACAGGGCGAGAGACCCAGTACTTC.

The chain couples TRBV9 to TRBJ1-2, with a weak D call TRBD1 (6 bases). Trimming removed 4 bases at V and 0 bases at J, with 13 bases between. The CDR3 contains 15 residues. Germline V lookup: CDR1 SGDLS, CDR2 YYNGEE. The chain's CDR3 is CASSLTGSPNYGYTF. The DNA for the CDR3 is TGTGCCAGCAGCCTTACAGGGAGCCCTAACTATGGCTACACCTTC.

The chain uses TRBV28 and TRBJ2-5; 11 bases are a match to TRBD2. Trimming removed 6 bases from V and 5 bases from J; junction bases left unmatched: 8. The CDR3 sequence is 15 residues long. Germline CDR1 MDHEN, CDR2 SYDVKM. The CDR3 bases are TGTGCCAGCAGCGCCACTAGCGGGAGAGACGAGACCCAGTACTTC. Residues: CASSATSGRDETQYF.

This clone was seen a handful of times. The chain is built from TRBV7-9 and TRBJ1-2; D is unclear. The CDR3 has 14 residues. Trimming shortened V by 2 bases and J by 5 bases, and 12 bases separated the two germline ends. Germline loops: CDR1 SEHNR, CDR2 FQNEAQ (reference sequence). In DNA form, the CDR3 reads TGTGCCAGCAGCTTATCGGCGGGAGAATATGGCTACACCTTC. Its translation: CASSLSAGEYGYTF.

The chain combines TRBV5-8 with TRBJ2-2; weak D call: TRBD2 (5 bases). V dropped 6 bases and J dropped 7 bases, with 16 bases sitting between them. CDR1 and CDR2 from the germline V gene are SGHTS and YDEGEE. The CDR3 sequence is 14 residues long. CDR3 coding DNA: TGTGCCAGCATCCCGGACTTGAGCGGCGGGGAGCTGTTTTTT. Translating it yields CASIPDLSGGELFF.

The V gene is TRBV30, the J gene TRBJ1-1, with a possible D match to TRBD1 (5 bases). The CDR3 totals 12 residues. Trimming pared 8 bases from V and 0 bases from J, leaving 10 bases between. Germline V lookup: CDR1 GTSNPN, CDR2 SVGIG (reference sequence). CDR3: CAVSRVNTEAFF. Written as DNA, the CDR3 is TGTGCCGTGAGCAGGGTGAACACTGAAGCTTTCTTT.

This chain connects TRBV30 to TRBJ1-1; 7 bases match TRBD1. The germline V gene has CDR1 GTSNPN and CDR2 SVGIG (reference sequence). The CDR3 has 13 amino acids. Trimming took 6 bases from V and 1 from J; bases not matched to a gene: 5. The CDR3 region has the DNA TGTGCCTGTAGACAGGGAACGAACACTGAAGCTTTCTTT. This translates into CACRQGTNTEAFF. The full variable domain, rest sourced from reference TRBV30 and TRBJ1-1, is SQTIHQWPATLVQPVGSPLSLECTVEGTSNPNLYWYRQAAGRGLQLLFYSVGIGQISSEVPQNLSASRPQDRQFILSSKKLLLSDSGFYLCACRQGTNTEAFFGQGTRLTVV.

The chain couples TRBV1 to TRBJ2-7; the table's D call, TRBD1, was not checked against the DNA. TRBV1 is listed as a pseudogene. CDR3 length: 16 residues. This CDR3 reads CTSSQDGTGPSYEQYV. DNA for the CDR3: TGCACCAGCAGCCAAGATGGAACAGGACCCTCCTACGAGCAGTACGTC.

The CDR3 here is CASSSADREIDTQYF. CDR3 bases: TGCGCCAGCAGCTCTGCGGACAGGGAAATAGATACGCAGTATTTT. The chain is built from TRBV5-1 and TRBJ2-3, with TRBD1 matching 8 bases. The germline CDR1 and CDR2 sequences are SGHRS and YFSETQ. The CDR3 has 15 amino acids. V lost 3 bases and J lost 5; bases outside the gene matches: 8.

This clone was detected once. This chain joins TRBV29-1 and TRBJ1-1; 9 nucleotides agree with TRBD1. V gave up 5 bases and J gave up 8 bases; unmatched junction bases: 12. This CDR3 contains 14 residues. The V gene's germline CDR1 is SQVTM and CDR2 ANQGSEA. CDR3 in amino acids: CSVFLWTGENEAFF. The CDR3 DNA reads TGCAGCGTTTTTTTATGGACAGGGGAAAACGAAGCTTTCTTT.

This rearrangement joins TRBV7-9 to TRBJ2-7; D perhaps matches TRBD2 (5 bases). The CDR3 totals 16 residues. In germline, CDR1 is SEHNR, CDR2 FQNEAQ (reference sequence). Trimming took off 6 bases at V and 2 bases at J, with 20 bases between the two ends. The CDR3 loop is CASRVTEDWWAYEQYF. The DNA of the CDR3 is TGTGCCAGCAGGGTGACCGAGGACTGGTGGGCCTACGAGCAGTACTTC.

J is TRBJ1-5 and V is TRBV6-5, with 7 positions matching TRBD1. This CDR3 region has 14 residues. Trimming at V came to 0 bases and at J to 5 bases, leaving 1 base not matched to a gene. Germline CDR1 is MNHEY and CDR2 is SVGAGI. This chain's CDR3 is CASSYSGTDQPQHF. The CDR3 DNA reads as TGTGCCAGCAGTTACTCCGGGACAGATCAGCCCCAGCATTTT.

The chain has TRBV19 and TRBJ2-5, with D unclear. V was pared by 6 bases and J by 5 bases, with 10 bases between. This CDR3 contains 12 residues. From germline, CDR1 is LNHDA and CDR2 SQIVND (reference sequence). CDR3 loop: CASRLSGETQYF. The DNA for the CDR3 is TGTGCCAGTAGGTTATCCGGGGAGACCCAGTACTTC. Combining the CDR3 with reference TRBV19 and TRBJ2-5 gives the whole variable domain DGGITQSPKYLFRKEGQNVTLSCEQNLNHDAMYWYRQDPGQGLRLIYYSQIVNDFQKGDIAEGYSVSREKKESFPLTVTSAQKNPTAFYLCASRLSGETQYFGPGTRLLVL.

The V and J genes are TRBV27 and TRBJ2-1, with unresolved D. The CDR3 spans 14 residues. Trimming removed 4 bases at V and 4 bases at J, with 11 bases between. CDR1 MNHEY and CDR2 SMNVEV come from the germline V gene (reference sequence). The CDR3 reads CASSYFHTYNEQFF. The CDR3 DNA sequence: TGTGCCAGCAGTTACTTCCATACTTACAATGAGCAGTTCTTC.

This clone was counted a single time. The genes are TRBV28 and TRBJ2-7, with 7 positions matching TRBD2. The CDR3 spans 14 residues. Per the germline V gene, CDR1 is MDHEN and CDR2 is SYDVKM. With V trimmed by 2 bases and J by 3 bases, 4 bases remained unmatched. The CDR3 loop is CASSLVGGGYEQYF. The CDR3 DNA is TGTGCCAGCAGTTTAGTGGGGGGGGGCTACGAGCAGTACTTC.

The rearrangement joins TRBV4-1 to TRBJ2-3; TRBD2 agrees at 8 bases. The CDR3 has 18 residues. Germline V gene sequence: CDR1 MGHRA, CDR2 YSYEKL. The J segment lost 0 bases and the V segment lost 1 base, leaving 9 bases of the junction unmatched. This chain's CDR3 is CASSQVSGVPFSTDTQYF. The CDR3 nucleotides read TGCGCCAGCAGCCAAGTTAGCGGGGTACCGTTTAGCACAGATACGCAGTATTTT.

The CDR3 sequence is CASSELFGGTDTQYF. DNA of the CDR3: TGTGCCAGCAGTGAACTTTTCGGGGGGACAGATACGCAGTATTTT. V and J are TRBV6-1 and TRBJ2-3; 7 positions agree with TRBD2. The CDR3 runs 15 residues. Germline CDR1 and CDR2: MNHNS and SASEGT. Germline trimming cut 2 bases from V and 3 bases from J; bases unmatched to any gene: 5.

V usage is TRBV6-5 and J usage is TRBJ2-1; tentative D call: TRBD2 (6 bases). Germline V gene lookup returns CDR1 MNHEY and CDR2 SVGAGI. The length of the CDR3 is 15 residues. Trimming took 1 base from V and 3 from J, leaving 10 bases between them. CDR3 DNA sequence: TGTGCCAGCAGTTACTTAGGAGGGTACTACAATGAGCAGTTCTTC. Translating it yields CASSYLGGYYNEQFF.

This clone was observed a handful of times. The rearrangement links TRBV5-1 to TRBJ2-5, with 13 bases aligning to TRBD2. The germline V gene encodes CDR1 SGHRS and CDR2 YFSETQ. The CDR3 runs 17 residues. J was trimmed by 5 bases and V by 0 bases; bases with no gene match: 7. CDR3 DNA: TGCGCCAGCAGCTTGGGTACTAGCGGGAGGGCGCGGGAGACCCAGTACTTC. Protein: CASSLGTSGRARETQYF. Complete variable domain (other parts from reference TRBV5-1 and TRBJ2-5): KAGVTQTPRYLIKTRGQQVTLSCSPISGHRSVSWYQQTPGQGLQFLFEYFSETQRNKGNFPGRFSGRQFSNSRSEMNVSTLELGDSALYLCASSLGTSGRARETQYFGPGTRLLVL.